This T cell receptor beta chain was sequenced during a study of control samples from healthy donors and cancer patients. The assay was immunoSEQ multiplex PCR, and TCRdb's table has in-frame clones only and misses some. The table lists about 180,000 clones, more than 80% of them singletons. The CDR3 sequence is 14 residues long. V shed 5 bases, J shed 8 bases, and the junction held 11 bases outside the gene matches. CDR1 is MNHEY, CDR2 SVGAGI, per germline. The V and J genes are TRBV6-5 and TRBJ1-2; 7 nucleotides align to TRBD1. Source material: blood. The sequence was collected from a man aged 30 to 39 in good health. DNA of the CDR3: TGTGCCAGCAGTCCCCGACAGGGTGTGGGAGGCTACACCTTC. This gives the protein CASSPRQGVGGYTF.